This T cell receptor beta chain was obtained from a study of T cells in Graves' hyperthyroidism and ophthalmopathy. Germline CDR1 is SEHNR and CDR2 is FQNEAQ (reference sequence). The CDR3 is 13 residues long. The V segment lost 5 bases and the J segment 7 bases; nucleotides outside the gene matches: 7. The CDR3 regions of TCR beta were amplified from RNA transcripts. The TCR CDR3 first-round RT-PCR relied on the HTBI primer set. In TCRdb, the multiplex PCR reads were re-called with MiXCR into one record per CDR3 protein. Of approximately 530,000 distinct CDR3 sequences listed, nearly 20% are singletons. A NOSPECS grade of at least 4, a Clinical Activity Score of at least 3 and duration under 3 months were recorded in ophthalmopathy patients. Patients were excluded because of uncontrolled infection, other autoimmune disease, pregnancy or lactation. Diagnoses used clinical symptoms, serum thyroxine and TRAb, thyroid ultrasound and orbital computed tomography. The source of the PBMCs was around 9 ml of fresh peripheral blood.

Turning to this clonotype: Given a much more abundant clone one base away, this may be a read error.

The sequence was obtained from a man aged 40-49 years with Graves' ophthalmopathy. The sequenced material came from blood. The J gene is TRBJ2-7, the V gene TRBV7-9; 8 bases match TRBD2. The CDR3 nucleotides are TGTGCCAGCAGCCGGGAGGGTTGCACAGAGCAGTACTTC. This sequence encodes CASSREGCTEQYF.